Listed here are 15 T cell receptor beta chains from one sample, sequenced in a study of identical twins. MiXCR, applied by TCRdb to the 5' RACE reads, yields one record per CDR3 protein. Seen here are over 500,000 distinct CDR3 sequences, approximately 22% observed once, and the top ten hold 0.91%. These sequences were also reported in another study, on T cells expressing NK-cell markers.

The sample comprised CD4+ T cells sorted from blood. The receptors derive from a woman between 18 and 29 years old in good health.

The chain couples TRBV11-2 to TRBJ1-1; no clear D gene. This CDR3 contains 14 residues. V was trimmed by 5 bases and J by 10 bases, leaving 20 bases between them. Per germline, CDR1 SGHAT and CDR2 FQNNGV. The CDR3 nucleotides are TGTGCCAGCAGCCCAAGTTTCTCCCGGGTCGGAGCTTTCTTT. This encodes CASSPSFSRVGAFF.

V usage is TRBV2 and J usage is TRBJ2-5; 12 nucleotides line up with TRBD2. J lost 5 bases, V lost 8 bases, and 15 bases had no gene match. The CDR3 runs 17 residues. Germline CDR1 SNHLY, CDR2 FYNNEI. The DNA of the CDR3 is TGTGCCAGCTGGGGATTCCTGACTAGCGGGGGAAGGGAGACCCAGTACTTC. Its translation: CASWGFLTSGGRETQYF.

The CDR3 bases are TGCAGTGCCTCAGCGGCGTCCTACGAGCAGTACTTC. Amino acids: CSASAASYEQYF. The chain uses TRBV20-1 and TRBJ2-7; tentatively, D is TRBD2 (5 bases). Germline loops: CDR1 DFQATT, CDR2 SNEGSKA (reference sequence). The V end lost 6 bases, the J end lost 1 base, and 10 bases lay between the germline ends. This CDR3 region has 12 residues.

This clonotype has a handful of counts. The chain's CDR3 is CSAEGQETYGYTF. The CDR3 nucleotides are TGCAGTGCGGAGGGGCAGGAAACTTATGGCTACACCTTC. The genes are TRBV20-1 and TRBJ1-2; D is perhaps TRBD1 (5 bases). The CDR3 length is 13 residues. Germline V gives CDR1 DFQATT, CDR2 SNEGSKA (reference sequence). Trimming pared 6 bases from V and 5 bases from J, leaving 16 bases between.

This clonotype showed up just a few times. This chain links TRBV12-3 or TRBV12-4 with TRBJ2-1, with 10 nucleotides matching TRBD2. This CDR3 contains 16 residues. V gave up 4 bases and J gave up 8 bases; unmatched junction bases: 11. Here the CDR3 reads CASSSTRLAGLHEQFF. The CDR3 DNA sequence: TGTGCCAGCAGTTCCACCCGACTAGCGGGTTTGCATGAGCAGTTCTTC.

This clonotype has more than one count but fewer than ten. V gene TRBV24-1 combines with J gene TRBJ2-3; 8 nucleotides match TRBD1. Germline loops: CDR1 KGHDR, CDR2 SFDVKD. This CDR3 has 15 residues. With V trimmed by 4 bases and J by 3 bases, 5 bases remained unmatched. The CDR3 nucleotides read TGTGCCACCAGTGACCCACGACAGGGGACAGATACGCAGTATTTT. It codes for CATSDPRQGTDTQYF.

CDR3 nucleotide sequence: TGTGCCAGCGCAACACGAGGCGCCTACGAGCAGTACTTC. Its translation is CASATRGAYEQYF. This sequence joins TRBV6-6 and TRBJ2-7; D is undetermined. V was trimmed by 8 bases and J by 2 bases, leaving 13 bases between them. The germline V gene encodes CDR1 MNHNY and CDR2 SVGAGI (reference sequence). The length of the CDR3 is 13 residues.

The V gene is TRBV12-5, the J gene TRBJ1-6; 8 bases are a match to TRBD1. V shed 4 bases and J 10 bases; nucleotides not matched to a gene: 9. The CDR3 spans 15 residues. The germline gives CDR1 LGHNT, CDR2 FRNRAP. The CDR3 DNA reads as TGTGCTAGTGGTTCTTTGACAGGGGTGCGGTCACCCCTCCACTTT. It encodes CASGSLTGVRSPLHF.

The chain links TRBV3-1 to TRBJ2-5, with D perhaps TRBD1 (6 bases). In germline, CDR1 is LGHDT, CDR2 YNNKEL (reference sequence). The V end lost 1 base, the J end lost 5 bases, and 17 bases lay between the germline ends. The CDR3 sequence is 16 residues long. CDR3 protein: CASSQGQALRVETQYF. The CDR3 DNA is TGTGCCAGCAGCCAAGGACAGGCTCTTCGGGTGGAGACCCAGTACTTC.

The genes are TRBV6-1 and TRBJ2-1; 12 bases line up with TRBD2. The CDR3 consists of 21 residues. Germline-derived CDR1 and CDR2 are MNHNS and SASEGT. The J segment lost 6 bases and the V segment lost 7 bases, leaving 25 bases of the junction unmatched. The CDR3 sequence is CASTNHVRTSGILIARNEQFF. CDR3 bases: TGTGCCAGCACCAACCACGTCAGGACTAGCGGGATCTTAATAGCGCGCAATGAGCAGTTCTTC.

This clonotype was observed a handful of times. The chain recombines TRBV7-9 with TRBJ2-3; D may be TRBD2 (5 bases). The CDR3 loop spans 14 amino acids. Germline V gene sequence: CDR1 SEHNR, CDR2 FQNEAQ (reference sequence). V was shortened by 5 bases and J by 2 bases, with 11 bases between the two germline ends. The CDR3 here is CASSQDLNTDTQYF. The DNA for the CDR3 is TGTGCCAGCAGCCAGGACTTAAACACAGATACGCAGTATTTT.

The chain joins TRBV6-1 to TRBJ2-1; 14 nucleotides line up with TRBD2. V dropped 6 bases and J dropped 6; count of bases not matched to a gene: 4. The length of the CDR3 is 15 residues. Germline loops: CDR1 MNHNS, CDR2 SASEGT. As DNA, the CDR3 is TGTGCCAGCAGCAGGGGGACTAGCGGGGGCAATGAGCAGTTCTTC. Its translation: CASSRGTSGGNEQFF.

This clonotype was recorded a few times. The rearrangement uses TRBV7-8 and TRBJ2-5, with 7 bases that match TRBD2. The CDR3 has 18 residues. Losses at the gene ends were 5 bases for V and 5 bases for J; bases not matched to a gene: 20. CDR1 and CDR2 (germline): SGHVS, FQNEAQ. CDR3 protein: CASSRSGTTLANLETQYF. The CDR3 region has the DNA TGTGCCAGCAGCCGTTCCGGGACTACGTTAGCTAATCTGGAGACCCAGTACTTC.

This CDR3 reads CSARRAGGPPDTQYF. In DNA, the CDR3 is TGCAGTGCTAGGAGGGCGGGAGGGCCGCCAGATACGCAGTATTTT. V usage is TRBV20-1 and J usage is TRBJ2-3; 9 bases are shared with TRBD2. V lost 3 bases and J lost 4; bases outside the gene matches: 8. The CDR3 runs 15 residues. Per germline, CDR1 DFQATT and CDR2 SNEGSKA (reference sequence).

At least ten counts were recorded for this clonotype. The V gene is TRBV29-1, the J gene TRBJ1-2; D is perhaps TRBD1 (5 bases). V gave up 3 bases and J gave up 7 bases, with 9 bases separating them. Germline CDR1 SQVTM, CDR2 ANQGSEA. CDR3 size: 11 residues. The CDR3, as DNA: TGCAGCGTTGACAGGGAGAGTGGCTACACCTTC. Amino acids: CSVDRESGYTF.